This TCR beta chain was identified during a study of T cell responses to AZD1222 COVID-19 vaccine. Findings and limits, study-wide: Baseline seropositivity occurred in only six AZD1222 recipients.

Sequencing used immunoSEQ multiplex PCR; TCRdb keeps in-frame clones, though not all of them. The table includes 99,000 or so clones, roughly 91% detected once. The germline V gene encodes CDR1 SGHRS and CDR2 YFSETQ. Trimming cost V 4 bases and J 4 bases, with 12 bases left between them. The length of the CDR3 is 14 residues. About this clone: Its antigen remains unknown.

Specimen: peripheral blood, collected on day 0 of AZD1222 vaccination. This chain links TRBV5-1 with TRBJ2-1; D is possibly TRBD1 or TRBD2 (5 bases each). The TCR was taken from an adult in good health. The CDR3 loop is CASSQQDFYNEQFF. CDR3 nucleotides: TGCGCCAGCAGCCAACAGGACTTTTACAATGAGCAGTTCTTC.